A single T cell receptor beta chain is shown here with its context. This clone was recorded only once. Its recognized antigen is unknown. Base qualities are missing; no much larger clone stands one base away. The data derive from a study of blood T cell repertoires in COVID-19 (dated by TCRdb to the early 2020s). Notes on the research overall: Collaborator samples came from the United States, Italy and Spain and covered acute and convalescent phases of COVID-19. The material from the prospective study consisted of cDNA or gDNA derived from T cells, B-cell-depleted T cells, or PBMCs. Deeply sampled blood TCRbeta repertoires from subjects exposed to, actively infected with, or recovered from COVID-19 were included in the dataset. The repertoires were released in a freely available public database meant as a resource for research on the immune response to SARS-CoV-2. Samples came from the ongoing ImmuneRACE study (first 160 participants) plus 1,254 subjects from 6 global collaborators. Nearly every sample came with metadata listing a de-identified subject ID, COVID-19 status, age in years and sex. Where HLA class I and class II types were available, the types were taken from metadata supplied by the sample provider, not from assay-based typing. Study-wide findings and limitations: Clinical and demographic metadata were provided uncurated, with the amount varying by source and participant.

The immunoSEQ Assay, a bias-controlled multiplex PCR, was used to amplify TCRbeta CDR3 regions from genomic DNA. The paper's data handling went like this. Within the assay, amplification of reference gene primers was used to estimate how many nucleated cells each sample contained. Sequence reads were collapsed and filtered to measure the absolute abundance of every unique TCRbeta CDR3 rearrangement. Productive Simpson clonality was computed per sample as the square root of Simpson's diversity index over productive rearrangements. In its TCRdb copy, this immuneACCESS table keeps in-frame sequences only and misses some clones. Where compared with another copy, unresolved V genes explain less than half of these, and the others have no known cause. That table is the source of V, J and clone size, and D and trimming were worked out from the DNA. In all, the sample holds 100,000 or so clones, and roughly 90% of those were seen once. The biggest ten clones account for around 6.9% of the sample.

V is cut back by 4 bases and J by 1 base, with 8 bases in the junction unmatched. Based on the germline V gene (reference sequence), the CDR1 and CDR2 sequences are SEHNR and FQNEAQ. The CDR3 runs 16 residues from the cysteine to the phenylalanine. Only the CDR3 DNA stays, 48 bases, in frame from base 1. Each collaborating institution followed its own protocols to collect whole blood in K2EDTA tubes. For TCRbeta analysis, collaborators shipped samples as frozen whole blood, isolated PBMCs, or DNA extracted from either of those sample types. The chain is encoded by TRBV7-9 joined to TRBJ2-3; 7 central bases correspond to TRBD2. Sequenced input: peripheral blood. The sequence derives from a man younger than 45 in a cohort sampled during active COVID-19. The CDR3 is CASSSWGGKGTDTQYF. DNA sequence: TGTGCCAGCAGCTCATGGGGGGGAAAGGGCACAGATACGCAGTATTTT.